The present T cell receptor (beta chain) was sequenced within a study of graft-versus-host responses after intestinal transplantation. Study background: Those transplanted obtained multivisceral, liver-intestinal, or isolated intestinal grafts. Recipients were all induced with anti-thymocyte globulin, then given tacrolimus and steroids for 2 to 4 years.

General study findings and limits: Graft-versus-host to host-versus-graft clonal ratios in allografts were high in patients with graft-donor T cell macrochimerism.

In the case of this clone: Antigen: not known.

Looked up from germline, CDR1 is MNHNS and CDR2 is SASEGT. This CDR3 region has 12 residues. Libraries were prepared by immunoSEQ multiplex PCR; TCRdb keeps only in-frame clonotypes and omits some of them. This sample has about 43,000 clones, with around 96% found just once. The starting material was PBMCs, obtained 335 days after intestinal transplant. This chain uses TRBV6-1 with TRBJ2-5; a weak D match, TRBD1 (5 bases). The assigned J gene may be wrong: the sequence end matches TRBJ2-7 better. This TCR derives from a human patient who received an intestinal transplant, so some T cells may come from the graft donor. This CDR3 is CASKRQPYEQYF. DNA for the CDR3: TGTGCCAGCAAACGACAGCCCTACGAGCAGTACTTC.